These 19 T cell receptor beta chains came from one sample sequenced in a study of blood T cell repertoires in COVID-19. Profiled with immunoSEQ multiplex PCR; TCRdb holds only in-frame clones, not every one. The sample lists around 480,000 clones; approximately 90% were seen once. Sequenced: PBMCs or T cells enriched from blood (not recorded which). These receptors all come from a young woman who had recovered from COVID-19.

The J gene is TRBJ2-1, the V gene TRBV5-1; 10 nucleotides agree with TRBD2. Germline V gene sequence: CDR1 SGHRS, CDR2 YFSETQ. The CDR3 runs 15 residues. Losses at the gene ends were 3 bases for V and 7 bases for J; bases not matched to a gene: 7. The CDR3 coding sequence is TGCGCCAGCAGCTCTTACGGACTAGCGGTTAATGAGCAGTTCTTC. Translating gives CASSSYGLAVNEQFF.

The V gene is TRBV9, the J gene TRBJ2-7; D gene unclear. The germline V gene has CDR1 SGDLS and CDR2 YYNGEE. The V end lost 0 bases, the J end lost 1 base, and 8 bases lay between the germline ends. The length of the CDR3 is 14 residues. For the CDR3, the DNA is TGTGCCAGCAGCGTAGTAGCCACATCCTACGAGCAGTACTTC. This sequence encodes CASSVVATSYEQYF.

The chain combines TRBV11-2 with TRBJ1-1, with a possible D match to TRBD1 (5 bases). The CDR3 contains 15 residues. Germline lookup yields CDR1 SGHAT and CDR2 FQNNGV. Trimming pared 3 bases from V and 5 bases from J, leaving 16 bases between. CDR3 protein: CASSFGGGGGTEAFF. Written as DNA, the CDR3 is TGTGCCAGCAGCTTTGGCGGGGGGGGTGGTACTGAAGCTTTCTTT.

The chain couples TRBV7-2 to TRBJ2-5, with 8 bases identical to TRBD2. Germline loops: CDR1 SGHTA, CDR2 FQGNSA. The CDR3 is 16 residues long. After removal of 4 bases from V and 1 base from J, the junction contained 8 bases not matched to a gene. The CDR3: CASSSQLAASQETQYF. DNA of the CDR3: TGTGCCAGCAGCTCTCAACTAGCGGCGTCCCAAGAGACCCAGTACTTC. Based on the CDR3 plus reference TRBV7-2 and TRBJ2-5, the full variable domain is GAGVSQSPSNKVTEKGKDVELRCDPISGHTALYWYRQSLGQGLEFLIYFQGNSAPDKSGLPSDRFSAERTGGSVSTLTIQRTQQEDSAVYLCASSSQLAASQETQYFGPGTRLLVL.

This chain joins TRBV9 and TRBJ1-1, with D hard to call. CDR3 length: 13 amino acids. Deletions cut 3 bases from V and 5 bases from J, with 11 bases between. Germline assignment: CDR1 SGDLS and CDR2 YYNGEE. The CDR3 nucleotides read TGTGCCAGCAGCGCAGGACTGGGAACTGAAGCTTTCTTT. It translates to CASSAGLGTEAFF.

The V gene is TRBV5-8, the J gene TRBJ2-3, with D perhaps matching TRBD2 (5 bases). Germline lookup yields CDR1 SGHTS and CDR2 YDEGEE. Deletions cut 2 bases from V and 7 bases from J, with 17 bases between. The CDR3 is made up of 15 amino acids. The CDR3 region has the DNA TGTGCCAGCAGCTTTGGGGATTTAGCGTCTTATACGCAGTATTTT. Translating it yields CASSFGDLASYTQYF.

The CDR3 bases are TGCGCCAGCAGCCAAGCCGCCCCGGCAGGGGGTGCCTACGAGCAGTACTTC. Translating gives CASSQAAPAGGAYEQYF. The chain combines TRBV4-1 with TRBJ2-7, with 7 positions matching TRBD1. The germline CDR1 and CDR2 sequences are MGHRA and YSYEKL. V gave up 1 base and J gave up 2 bases; unmatched junction bases: 11. The CDR3 extends over 17 amino acids.

This clone was recorded only once. The chain links TRBV7-2 to TRBJ2-7; TRBD2 matches 11 bases. The length of the CDR3 is 16 residues. The germline CDR1 and CDR2 sequences are SGHTA and FQGNSA. J gave up 5 bases and V 3 bases, and 9 bases lay outside the gene matches. This CDR3 is CASSFSVAGGRDEQYF. The CDR3 DNA follows: TGTGCCAGCAGCTTTAGCGTAGCGGGGGGGCGGGACGAGCAGTACTTC. The entire variable domain, with the rest obtained from reference TRBV7-2 and TRBJ2-7, is as follows: GAGVSQSPSNKVTEKGKDVELRCDPISGHTALYWYRQSLGQGLEFLIYFQGNSAPDKSGLPSDRFSAERTGGSVSTLTIQRTQQEDSAVYLCASSFSVAGGRDEQYFGPGTRLTVT.

The chain combines TRBV7-3 with TRBJ2-7; 10 nucleotides align to TRBD2. The length of the CDR3 is 17 residues. The J segment lost 0 bases and the V segment lost 4 bases, leaving 9 bases of the junction unmatched. Germline values: CDR1 SGHTA, CDR2 FQGTGA. CDR3 residues: CASSSTGVAGGSYEQYF. In DNA, the CDR3 is TGTGCCAGCAGCTCCACGGGGGTAGCGGGGGGCTCCTACGAGCAGTACTTC.

This chain joins TRBV18 and TRBJ2-2; 10 bases are shared with TRBD1. Germline CDR1 KGHSH, CDR2 LQKENI. J was trimmed by 6 bases and V by 6 bases; bases with no gene match: 10. This CDR3 region has 16 residues. This chain's CDR3 is CASSQGQGIDAGELFF. The CDR3 DNA is TGTGCCAGCTCCCAGGGACAGGGGATTGATGCCGGGGAGCTGTTTTTT.

The chain combines TRBV6-5 with TRBJ2-7, with 7 nucleotides matching TRBD2. With 7 bases clipped from V and 4 bases from J, the junction kept 13 bases outside the gene matches. This CDR3 has 15 amino acids. Germline assignment: CDR1 MNHEY and CDR2 SVGAGI. The CDR3 here is CASNSREGIWYEQYF. DNA of the CDR3: TGTGCCAGCAACTCCAGGGAGGGGATTTGGTACGAGCAGTACTTC.

The chain uses TRBV19 and TRBJ2-1; D is undetermined. CDR3 length: 13 residues. Trimming removed 3 bases from V and 10 bases from J, with 13 bases in between. From germline, CDR1 is LNHDA and CDR2 SQIVND (reference sequence). The CDR3 region is CASSMASTAEQFF. The CDR3 DNA is TGTGCCAGTAGTATGGCTTCGACTGCAGAGCAGTTCTTC. The whole variable domain, filled in from reference TRBV19 and TRBJ2-1, reads DGGITQSPKYLFRKEGQNVTLSCEQNLNHDAMYWYRQDPGQGLRLIYYSQIVNDFQKGDIAEGYSVSREKKESFPLTVTSAQKNPTAFYLCASSMASTAEQFFGPGTRLTVL.

The chain uses TRBV11-2 and TRBJ2-5; no clear D. Looked up from germline, CDR1 is SGHAT and CDR2 is FQNNGV. Deletions cut 3 bases from V and 2 bases from J, with 7 bases between. CDR3 length: 13 residues. The CDR3 loop reads CASSFLNQETQYF. The CDR3 bases are TGTGCCAGCAGCTTTTTAAATCAAGAGACCCAGTACTTC.

The chain recombines TRBV7-9 with TRBJ1-2; 8 positions match TRBD1. The germline gives CDR1 SEHNR, CDR2 FQNEAQ (reference sequence). Losses at the gene ends were 3 bases for V and 5 bases for J; bases not matched to a gene: 14. This CDR3 contains 17 residues. In DNA, the CDR3 is TGTGCCAGCAGCTTTCCCTCCGGGACAGGATTTTCGTATGGCTACACCTTC. Translating gives CASSFPSGTGFSYGYTF.

The chain combines TRBV4-1 with TRBJ2-1; D is perhaps TRBD2 (7 bases). Germline V lookup: CDR1 MGHRA, CDR2 YSYEKL. This CDR3 comprises 21 residues. Trimming stripped 2 bases from V and 0 bases from J, with 26 bases between. The CDR3 DNA reads as TGCGCCAGCAGCCAACAGATAGGACTTGGGGGGGCCGAGAGCTCCTACAATGAGCAGTTCTTC. The encoded protein is CASSQQIGLGGAESSYNEQFF.

The genes are TRBV9 and TRBJ1-3; TRBD1 matches at 8 bases. Germline loops: CDR1 SGDLS, CDR2 YYNGEE. The junction had 1 base not matched to a gene; V was cut back by 0 bases and J by 2 bases. CDR3 length equals 15 residues. This CDR3 is CASSVGQGTGNTIYF. CDR3 coding DNA: TGTGCCAGCAGCGTAGGACAGGGGACTGGAAACACCATATATTTT.

This clone was seen only once. V is TRBV19 and J is TRBJ1-1; tentative D call: TRBD1 (5 bases). The V end was cut by 8 bases, the J end by 5 bases, with 18 bases between. The CDR3 extends over 14 amino acids. The germline V gene encodes CDR1 LNHDA and CDR2 SQIVND (reference sequence). The CDR3: CASCPVGGETEAFF. The CDR3 DNA sequence: TGTGCCAGTTGCCCTGTGGGGGGAGAGACTGAAGCTTTCTTT.

The gene calls are TRBV7-2 and TRBJ2-7; perhaps TRBD1 as D (6 bases). This CDR3 spans 15 amino acids. The germline V and J ends were trimmed by 5 bases and 1 base, with 15 bases remaining between them. Germline V gene lookup returns CDR1 SGHTA and CDR2 FQGNSA. CDR3 residues: CASSRTGQASYEQYF. CDR3 DNA: TGTGCCAGCAGCCGTACAGGGCAGGCTTCCTACGAGCAGTACTTC.

This sequence joins TRBV10-3 and TRBJ1-1; the D gene is possibly TRBD1 (5 bases). This CDR3 spans 13 amino acids. In germline, CDR1 is ENHRY, CDR2 SYGVKD. Trimming took off 7 bases at V and 8 bases at J, with 17 bases between the two ends. CDR3 in amino acids: CAIMTSTDFEAFF. CDR3 in DNA: TGTGCCATCATGACTTCGACAGATTTCGAAGCTTTCTTT.